This T cell receptor (beta chain) stems from a study of T cells in Graves' hyperthyroidism and ophthalmopathy. Across the study: At the time of initial diagnosis and before any treatment, peripheral blood was collected.

Whole-study results and caveats: A model using 13 V-J features told ophthalmopathy apart from stable hyperthyroidism.

Template material for amplifying TCR beta CDR3 regions consisted of RNA transcripts. Initially, a first-round RT-PCR of the TCR CDR3 employed the HTBI primer set. TCRdb processed the multiplex PCR reads anew with MiXCR; each CDR3 protein has one entry. The profile covers more than 300,000 distinct CDR3 sequences, with roughly 15% appearing a single time and about 18% taken by the ten largest. This clonotype was counted a few times. The antigen remains undetermined. A junction end diverges from the germline sequence, so it may reflect a read error. Germline V gene data show CDR1 as SQVTM and CDR2 as ANQGSEA. CDR3 size: 13 residues. In making diagnoses, clinical symptoms, serum thyroxine and TRAb, thyroid ultrasound and orbital computed tomography were all used. Fresh 10 ml peripheral blood yielded PBMCs.

This receptor was identified in a woman aged 30 to 39 with Graves' ophthalmopathy. The sequencing input was blood. The J gene is TRBJ1-1, the V gene TRBV29-1, with 7 bases aligning to TRBD1. Here the CDR3 DNA reads TGCAGCGTTGACCCAGGGGGGGGCACTGGAGCTTTCTTT. Translating it yields CSVDPGGGTGAFF.